These 31 T cell receptor beta chains share one sample of origin, sequenced in a study of siplizumab effects on memory and regulatory T cells. Sequencing was performed with immunoSEQ multiplex PCR; in TCRdb, only in-frame clones are kept and a portion is missing. The sample holds 90,000 to 140,000 clones, 85% to 95% seen once. The material sequenced was CD4+ T cells sorted from blood. The receptors were sampled from a human donor in good health.

CDR3 coding DNA: TGTGCCAGCAGGACCAGGGTTTCCCTGAATCAGCCCCAGCATTTT. It codes for CASRTRVSLNQPQHF. The chain uses TRBV5-8 and TRBJ1-5; TRBD1 might be the D (5 bases). V was trimmed by 5 bases and J by 4 bases, leaving 16 bases between them. The CDR3 totals 15 residues. Germline CDR1 reads SGHTS; CDR2 reads YDEGEE.

The J gene is TRBJ2-7, the V gene TRBV5-1, with D perhaps TRBD1 (6 bases). Germline CDR1 SGHRS, CDR2 YFSETQ. Trimming took 5 bases from V and 4 from J, leaving 16 bases between them. The CDR3 length is 14 residues. The CDR3 loop is CASRASGTRYEQYF. The CDR3, as DNA: TGCGCCAGCAGAGCTTCCGGGACACGATACGAGCAGTACTTC. Full variable domain (remainder filled in from reference TRBV5-1 and TRBJ2-7): KAGVTQTPRYLIKTRGQQVTLSCSPISGHRSVSWYQQTPGQGLQFLFEYFSETQRNKGNFPGRFSGRQFSNSRSEMNVSTLELGDSALYLCASRASGTRYEQYFGPGTRLTVT.

V and J are TRBV5-1 and TRBJ2-5, with D perhaps TRBD2 (5 bases). Germline CDR1 and CDR2: SGHRS and YFSETQ. The CDR3 has 15 amino acids. The V gene lost 4 bases and the J gene lost 1 base, with 14 bases spanning the gap. CDR3 loop: CASSPPGRVQETQYF. The DNA of the CDR3 is TGCGCCAGCAGCCCTCCCGGGCGGGTCCAAGAGACCCAGTACTTC. The variable domain in full, with the rest retrieved from reference TRBV5-1 and TRBJ2-5, is KAGVTQTPRYLIKTRGQQVTLSCSPISGHRSVSWYQQTPGQGLQFLFEYFSETQRNKGNFPGRFSGRQFSNSRSEMNVSTLELGDSALYLCASSPPGRVQETQYFGPGTRLLVL.

This rearrangement joins TRBV7-9 to TRBJ1-2; D is possibly TRBD1 (5 bases). There are 15 residues in the CDR3. Germline V gene lookup returns CDR1 SEHNR and CDR2 FQNEAQ (reference sequence). The V end was cut by 5 bases, the J end by 7 bases, with 20 bases between. The CDR3 here is CASSRAGTTISGYTF. DNA of the CDR3: TGTGCCAGCAGCCGCGCCGGGACGACAATCTCTGGCTACACCTTC.

As DNA, the CDR3 is TGTGCCAGCTCACCAGGACAGGGAGGTAGCTATGGCTACACCTTC. This sequence encodes CASSPGQGGSYGYTF. The V call is TRBV18, the J call TRBJ1-2; 8 nucleotides align to TRBD1. The CDR3 is 15 amino acids. Trimming removed 2 bases from V and 4 bases from J; junction bases left unmatched: 6. Germline CDR1 is KGHSH and CDR2 is LQKENI.

The V and J genes are TRBV6-5 and TRBJ2-7; no clear D gene. V gave up 2 bases and J gave up 6 bases, with 17 bases separating them. This CDR3 comprises 15 residues. Germline CDR1 and CDR2: MNHEY and SVGAGI. CDR3 loop: CASSYSYTRGREQYF. The DNA of the CDR3 is TGTGCCAGCAGTTACAGTTACACCAGAGGACGCGAGCAGTACTTC.

The CDR3 spells CASSFSGLQDTQYF. The CDR3 nucleotides are TGCGCCAGCAGCTTTAGCGGGCTCCAAGATACGCAGTATTTT. The chain couples TRBV5-1 to TRBJ2-3; TRBD2 matches 7 bases. The CDR3 sequence is 14 residues long. Trimming removed 2 bases from V and 5 bases from J; junction bases left unmatched: 5. The germline V gene encodes CDR1 SGHRS and CDR2 YFSETQ.

This clone was observed a few times. The chain joins TRBV19 to TRBJ2-4; 12 bases agree with TRBD2. The germline V gene has CDR1 LNHDA and CDR2 SQIVND (reference sequence). With V trimmed by 5 bases and J by 0 bases, 8 bases remained unmatched. The CDR3 length is 18 residues. CDR3 protein: CASSVGLAGTLAKNIQYF. The CDR3 bases are TGTGCCAGTAGTGTTGGACTAGCGGGGACCTTAGCCAAAAACATTCAGTACTTC.

The chain links TRBV13 to TRBJ2-7; 12 bases map to TRBD2. This CDR3 has 17 residues. Trimming cost V 0 bases and J 4 bases; bases outside gene matches: 7. The germline gives CDR1 PRHDT, CDR2 FYEKMQ (reference sequence). This CDR3 is CASSLGGTSGRIYEQYF. In DNA form, the CDR3 reads TGTGCCAGCAGCTTAGGCGGAACTAGCGGGAGGATTTACGAGCAGTACTTC.

V is TRBV14 and J is TRBJ1-2; a possible D gene is TRBD1 (5 bases). Germline assignment: CDR1 SGHDN and CDR2 FVKESK. CDR3 length equals 15 residues. The germline V and J ends were trimmed by 4 bases and 2 bases, with 14 bases remaining between them. The CDR3 nucleotides are TGTGCCAGCAGCCCCGCCGGGACGGCAAACTATGGCTACACCTTC. Protein: CASSPAGTANYGYTF.

This rearrangement joins TRBV18 to TRBJ1-3, with TRBD1 as a possible D gene (5 bases). This CDR3 is 16 amino acids long. Germline CDR1 reads KGHSH; CDR2 reads LQKENI. Trimming removed 1 base at V and 2 bases at J, with 12 bases between. In DNA, the CDR3 is TGTGCCAGCTCACCACTGGGGGAGAATACTGGAAACACCATATATTTT. This translates into CASSPLGENTGNTIYF.

This chain joins TRBV7-2 and TRBJ2-1, with D perhaps TRBD2 (5 bases). Germline CDR1 SGHTA, CDR2 FQGNSA. This CDR3 contains 14 residues. The germline V and J ends were trimmed by 8 bases and 6 bases, with 17 bases remaining between them. This chain's CDR3 is CASGSGNSGNEQFF. The CDR3 coding sequence is TGTGCCAGCGGATCCGGGAATTCAGGCAATGAGCAGTTCTTC.

This clone has only a few counts. This sequence joins TRBV20-1 and TRBJ1-2; perhaps TRBD1 as D (5 bases). The V gene's germline CDR1 is DFQATT and CDR2 SNEGSKA (reference sequence). The V and J ends lost 3 bases and 6 bases respectively, with 8 bases between them. The CDR3 is made up of 11 amino acids. The CDR3 spells CSASWGDGYTF. CDR3 coding DNA: TGCAGTGCTAGTTGGGGGGATGGCTACACCTTC.

This clone appeared a single time. The chain links TRBV5-6 to TRBJ1-2; D may be TRBD1 (6 bases). There are 16 residues in the CDR3. V lost 6 bases and J 4 bases, leaving 22 bases between the germline ends. Germline V gives CDR1 SGHDT, CDR2 YYEEEE. The CDR3 bases are TGTGCCAGCAACCTCCTTCCGGACAGATCTACCTATGGCTACACCTTC. Its protein is CASNLLPDRSTYGYTF. The full variable domain, rest sourced from reference TRBV5-6 and TRBJ1-2, is DAGVTQSPTHLIKTRGQQVTLRCSPKSGHDTVSWYQQALGQGPQFIFQYYEEEERQRGNFPDRFSGHQFPNYSSELNVNALLLGDSALYLCASNLLPDRSTYGYTFGSGTRLTVV.

CDR3 nucleotide sequence: TGTGCCAGCAGCTTAGTCGGGGAGATTGAAGCTTTCTTT. It yields the protein CASSLVGEIEAFF. The chain couples TRBV11-3 to TRBJ1-1, with no clear D. The CDR3 totals 13 residues. V was pared by 1 base and J by 7 bases, with 10 bases between. Germline V gives CDR1 SGHNT, CDR2 YENEEA.

This chain joins TRBV30 and TRBJ2-5, with 9 bases identical to TRBD1. Germline lookup yields CDR1 GTSNPN and CDR2 SVGIG (reference sequence). The CDR3 extends over 14 amino acids. With V trimmed by 3 bases and J by 6 bases, 8 bases remained unmatched. CDR3 region: CAWRLDRGIQTQYF. DNA of the CDR3: TGTGCCTGGAGATTGGACAGGGGTATTCAGACCCAGTACTTC.

About this clone: Its ends do not fully match the called genes, so a read error is possible. V and J are TRBV6-4 and TRBJ1-2; a weak D match, TRBD1 (5 bases). In germline, CDR1 is MRHNA, CDR2 SNTAGT. The CDR3 runs 13 residues. CDR3 sequence: CASSAGTSYPPTF. The CDR3 DNA is TGTGCCAGCAGTGCCGGGACTTCCTATCCCCCCACTTTC.

In its sample, this clone was seen once. The chain links TRBV13 to TRBJ1-5, with D perhaps TRBD1 (5 bases). The germline V gene encodes CDR1 PRHDT and CDR2 FYEKMQ (reference sequence). With 7 bases removed from V and 7 bases from J, the gap between germline ends came to 20 bases. CDR3 length: 15 residues. The CDR3 DNA sequence: TGTGCCAGCACCCTTCTTTTAGGGGTAGAGCAGCCCCAGCATTTT. Translating gives CASTLLLGVEQPQHF.

This chain joins TRBV18 and TRBJ1-2; 8 bases align to TRBD1. The CDR3 has 15 amino acids. V lost 6 bases to trimming and J lost 8 bases; unmatched junction nucleotides: 14. The V gene's germline CDR1 is KGHSH and CDR2 LQKENI. CDR3 nucleotides: TGTGCCAGCTCCCAAACCCGACAGGGGAAGGACGGCTACACCTTC. Translated: CASSQTRQGKDGYTF.

The gene calls are TRBV5-1 and TRBJ1-2; TRBD1 matches at 7 bases. J lost 5 bases, V lost 0 bases, and 1 base had no gene match. The CDR3 spans 13 residues. Germline CDR1 is SGHRS and CDR2 is YFSETQ. The CDR3 region has the DNA TGCGCCAGCAGCTTGGCAGGGGGGTATGGCTACACCTTC. Its protein is CASSLAGGYGYTF.

The chain couples TRBV7-8 to TRBJ2-7; 7 positions agree with TRBD2. Germline loops: CDR1 SGHVS, CDR2 FQNEAQ. CDR3 length: 14 residues. The V segment lost 1 base and the J segment 4 bases; nucleotides outside the gene matches: 4. The CDR3 loop reads CASSLGRERYEQYF. As DNA, the CDR3 is TGTGCCAGCAGCTTAGGGCGGGAGCGATACGAGCAGTACTTC.

The chain uses TRBV7-8 and TRBJ1-3, with D uncertain. Germline-derived CDR1 and CDR2 are SGHVS and FQNEAQ. The CDR3 has 16 amino acids. V shed 4 bases and J shed 7 bases, with 20 bases lying between them. In nucleotides, the CDR3 is TGTGCCAGCAGCTCCGCAAGGATTTCTGGATGGAACACCATATATTTT. Translating it yields CASSSARISGWNTIYF.

This clone is a singleton in its sample. The chain is built from TRBV7-9 and TRBJ2-7, with D uncertain. The CDR3 length is 13 residues. Germline assignment: CDR1 SEHNR and CDR2 FQNEAQ (reference sequence). Trimming took off 0 bases at V and 2 bases at J, with 5 bases between the two ends. The CDR3 sequence: CASSLAGAYEQYF. In DNA form, the CDR3 reads TGTGCCAGCAGCTTAGCTGGGGCCTACGAGCAGTACTTC.

The chain couples TRBV29-1 to TRBJ1-1; maybe TRBD1 (5 bases). Trimming removed 6 bases at V and 5 bases at J, with 19 bases between. The CDR3 spans 14 residues. CDR1 and CDR2 (germline): SQVTM, ANQGSEA. The CDR3 DNA follows: TGCAGCGTGGGCGGGGGAGGGGCCAAGACTGAAGCTTTCTTT. As protein: CSVGGGGAKTEAFF.

The rearrangement joins TRBV7-8 to TRBJ2-2; D is perhaps TRBD1 (5 bases). V was clipped by 1 base and J by 0 bases, with 9 bases between them. CDR3 length equals 16 residues. Germline V gene data show CDR1 as SGHVS and CDR2 as FQNEAQ. The CDR3 DNA follows: TGTGCCAGCAGCTTAGTTCACAGGACGAACACCGGGGAGCTGTTTTTT. It codes for CASSLVHRTNTGELFF.

The chain is built from TRBV19 and TRBJ1-1; no clear D. V gave up 11 bases and J gave up 0 bases, with 7 bases separating them. In germline, CDR1 is LNHDA, CDR2 SQIVND (reference sequence). The CDR3 is 11 residues long. Here the CDR3 DNA reads TGTGCCGCGCAGGTGAACACTGAAGCTTTCTTT. Amino acids: CAAQVNTEAFF.

The J gene is TRBJ2-2, the V gene TRBV19; the match to TRBD2 covers 14 bases. Per germline, CDR1 LNHDA and CDR2 SQIVND (reference sequence). The CDR3 covers 16 residues. Trimming took 8 bases from V and 7 from J; bases not matched to a gene: 9. The CDR3 is CASHRRTSGRFGELFF. The CDR3 region has the DNA TGTGCCAGTCATCGCCGGACTAGCGGGAGGTTCGGGGAGCTGTTTTTT.

This sequence joins TRBV5-1 and TRBJ2-5, with no clear D. Germline assignment: CDR1 SGHRS and CDR2 YFSETQ. The CDR3 loop spans 13 amino acids. V gave up 0 bases and J gave up 3 bases, with 6 bases separating them. CDR3 amino acids: CASSLELEETQYF. The CDR3 DNA follows: TGCGCCAGCAGCTTGGAGCTAGAAGAGACCCAGTACTTC.

In its sample, this clone was seen once. V is TRBV30 and J is TRBJ2-3, with D uncertain. CDR1 is GTSNPN, CDR2 SVGIG, per germline (reference sequence). The V end was cut by 5 bases, the J end by 6 bases, with 18 bases between. This CDR3 has 14 amino acids. The CDR3 nucleotides read TGTGCCTGGGGCCAGTCCGCCCTCACCGATACGCAGTATTTT. Translating it yields CAWGQSALTDTQYF.

The chain is built from TRBV1 and TRBJ2-2; TRBD2 reflects the table's D call only, with no check against the DNA. TRBV1 is noted as a pseudogene. CDR3 length equals 20 residues. DNA of the CDR3: TGCACCAGCAGCCAAGAGGGCGGGACTAGCGGGAGCGAGGGAACCGGGGAGCTGTTTTTT. As protein: CTSSQEGGTSGSEGTGELFF.

This chain uses TRBV27 with TRBJ1-6; TRBD1 matches at 7 bases. This CDR3 region has 14 residues. Germline V gene sequence: CDR1 MNHEY, CDR2 SMNVEV (reference sequence). V trimming: 5 bases; J trimming: 7 bases; junction bases outside the gene matches: 5. CDR3 protein: CASSRDRTNSPLHF. The CDR3 DNA reads TGTGCCAGCAGTCGGGACAGAACAAATTCACCCCTCCACTTT.